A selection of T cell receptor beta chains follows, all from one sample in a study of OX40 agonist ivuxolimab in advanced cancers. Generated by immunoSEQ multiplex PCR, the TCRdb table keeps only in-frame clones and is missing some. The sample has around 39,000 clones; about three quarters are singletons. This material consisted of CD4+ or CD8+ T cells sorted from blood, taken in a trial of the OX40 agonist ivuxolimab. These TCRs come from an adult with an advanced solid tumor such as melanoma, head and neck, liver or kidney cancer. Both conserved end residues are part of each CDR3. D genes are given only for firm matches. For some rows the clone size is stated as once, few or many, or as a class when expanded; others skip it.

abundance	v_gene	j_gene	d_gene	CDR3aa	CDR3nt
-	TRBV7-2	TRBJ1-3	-	CASSFGLSGNTIYF	TGTGCCAGCAGCTTCGGACTGTCCGGGAACACCATATATTTT
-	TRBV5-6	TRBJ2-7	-	CASSLATAGVYEQYF	TGTGCCAGCAGCTTGGCCACCGCAGGTGTCTACGAGCAGTACTTC
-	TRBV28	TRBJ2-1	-	CASSPVFYNEQFF	TGTGCCAGCAGTCCCGTGTTTTACAATGAGCAGTTCTTC
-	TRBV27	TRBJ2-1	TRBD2	CASSLETSGSFWFGEQFF	TGTGCCAGCAGTTTGGAGACTAGCGGGAGTTTTTGGTTTGGTGAGCAGTTCTTC
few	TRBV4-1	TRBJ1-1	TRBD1	CASSQAGTGALNTEAFF	TGCGCCAGCAGCCAAGCCGGGACAGGGGCTTTGAACACTGAAGCTTTCTTT
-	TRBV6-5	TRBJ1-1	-	CASSPGVEAFF	TGTGCCAGTTCACCCGGGGTGGAAGCTTTCTTT
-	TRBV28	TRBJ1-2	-	CASSFGQSENGYTF	TGTGCCAGCAGTTTCGGACAGTCAGAGAATGGCTACACCTTC
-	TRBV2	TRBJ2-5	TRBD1	CASKVRGQQETQYF	TGTGCCAGCAAGGTTAGGGGGCAACAAGAGACCCAGTACTTC
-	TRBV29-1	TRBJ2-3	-	CSVTVTGTDTQYF	TGCAGCGTAACAGTGACCGGCACAGATACGCAGTATTTT
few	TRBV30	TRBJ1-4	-	CAWSVLIGEKLFF	TGTGCCTGGAGTGTACTCATTGGTGAAAAACTGTTTTTT
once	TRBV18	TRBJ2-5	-	CASSPFGETQYF	TGTGCCAGCTCACCATTTGGGGAGACCCAGTACTTC
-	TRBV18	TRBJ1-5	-	CASSPGSVNNQPQHF	TGTGCCAGCTCACCGGGGTCGGTCAACAATCAGCCCCAGCATTTT
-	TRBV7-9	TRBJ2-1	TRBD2	CASSPRTSGGATYNEQFF	TGTGCCAGCAGCCCAAGGACTAGCGGGGGGGCCACCTACAATGAGCAGTTCTTC
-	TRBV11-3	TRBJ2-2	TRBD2	CASSLRGGSLNTGELFF	TGTGCCAGCAGCTTAAGGGGCGGGAGTTTGAACACCGGGGAGCTGTTTTTT
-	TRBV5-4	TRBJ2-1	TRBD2	CASSPGTSGPVEQFF	TGTGCCAGCAGCCCCGGGACTAGCGGGCCGGTTGAGCAGTTCTTC
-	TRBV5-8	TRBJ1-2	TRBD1	CASSLDRGRVYGYTF	TGTGCCAGCAGCTTAGACAGGGGGCGCGTCTATGGCTACACCTTC
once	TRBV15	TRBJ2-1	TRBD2	CATSRPPGIAGAYNEQFF	TGTGCCACCAGCAGACCACCAGGCATAGCGGGGGCCTACAATGAGCAGTTCTTC
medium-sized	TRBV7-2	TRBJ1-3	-	CASSPQVNSGNTIYF	TGTGCCAGCAGCCCACAGGTTAACTCTGGAAACACCATATATTTT
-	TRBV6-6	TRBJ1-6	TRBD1	CASSYTSDRQGSPLHF	TGTGCCAGCAGTTACACCAGCGATCGACAGGGTTCACCCCTCCACTTT
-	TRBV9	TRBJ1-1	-	CASKPVPVGPAEAFF	TGTGCCAGCAAGCCCGTTCCCGTTGGCCCCGCTGAAGCTTTCTTT
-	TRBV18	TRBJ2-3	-	CASSPPGVAGDTQYF	TGTGCCAGCTCACCACCTGGGGTAGCCGGAGATACGCAGTATTTT
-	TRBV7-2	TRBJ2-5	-	CASSPSGETQYF	TGTGCCAGCAGTCCCAGCGGGGAGACCCAGTACTTC
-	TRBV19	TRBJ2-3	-	CASSIGGASDTQYF	TGTGCCAGTAGTATTGGGGGGGCCTCAGATACGCAGTATTTT
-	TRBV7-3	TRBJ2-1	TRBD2	CASSLNSGGPGEQFF	TGTGCCAGCAGCTTAAATTCGGGAGGGCCGGGAGAGCAGTTCTTC
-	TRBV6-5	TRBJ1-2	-	CASSYESNYGYTF	TGTGCCAGCAGTTACGAGTCAAACTATGGCTACACCTTC
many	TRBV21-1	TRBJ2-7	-	CASSNRAPSYEQYF	TGTGCCAGCAGCAACAGGGCACCCTCCTACGAGCAGTACTTC
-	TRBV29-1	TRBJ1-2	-	CSVEGRSYGYTF	TGCAGCGTTGAGGGAAGGAGCTATGGCTACACCTTC
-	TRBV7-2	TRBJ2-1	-	CASSFNNNEQFF	TGTGCCAGCAGCTTCAATAACAATGAGCAGTTCTTC
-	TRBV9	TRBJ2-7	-	CASMGYGNSYEQYF	TGTGCCAGCATGGGGTATGGTAATTCCTACGAGCAGTACTTC
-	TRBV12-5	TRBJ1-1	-	CASQSGGRAFF	TGTGCTAGCCAATCGGGAGGGCGAGCTTTCTTT
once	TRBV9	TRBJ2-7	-	CASSVDPEDYEQYF	TGTGCCAGCAGCGTAGATCCAGAGGACTACGAGCAGTACTTC
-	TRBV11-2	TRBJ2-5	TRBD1	CASSFRQGETQYF	TGTGCCAGCAGCTTCAGACAGGGGGAGACCCAGTACTTC
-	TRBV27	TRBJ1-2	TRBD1	CASSLTGTGDRANYGYTF	TGTGCCAGCAGTTTAACCGGGACAGGGGACAGGGCTAACTATGGCTACACCTTC
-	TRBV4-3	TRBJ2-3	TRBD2	CASSQDSRGVIYSTDTQYF	TGCGCCAGCAGCCAAGATTCGCGGGGGGTAATATACAGCACAGATACGCAGTATTTT
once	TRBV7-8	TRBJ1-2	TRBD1	CASSYSGGTVLYGYTF	TGTGCCAGCAGCTATAGTGGTGGGACAGTGCTCTATGGCTACACCTTC
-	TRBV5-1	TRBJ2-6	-	CASYITSVQSRANVLTF	TGCGCCAGCTACATTACATCGGTTCAAAGTCGGGCCAACGTCCTGACTTTC
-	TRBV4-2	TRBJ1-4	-	CASSQVVVSVGEKLFF	TGTGCCAGCAGCCAAGTGGTCGTCTCTGTCGGGGAAAAACTGTTTTTT
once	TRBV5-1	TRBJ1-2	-	CASSLVGDANGYTF	TGCGCCAGCAGCTTGGTTGGGGACGCGAATGGCTACACCTTC
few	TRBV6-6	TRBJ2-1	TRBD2	CASSLRPSGSSNEQFF	TGTGCCAGCAGTCTTCGGCCTAGCGGGAGTTCGAATGAGCAGTTCTTC
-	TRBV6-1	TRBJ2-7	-	CASRRPYEQYF	TGTGCCAGCAGGAGGCCCTACGAGCAGTACTTC
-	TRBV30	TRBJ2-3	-	CAWTPADTQYF	TGTGCCTGGACCCCCGCAGATACGCAGTATTTT
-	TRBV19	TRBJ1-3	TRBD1	CASSIRQGAGNTIYF	TGTGCCAGTAGTATTCGACAGGGGGCTGGAAACACCATATATTTT
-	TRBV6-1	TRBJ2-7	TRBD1	CASSDYLMQTGQSSYEQYF	TGTGCCAGCAGTGACTACCTGATGCAGACGGGACAGAGCTCCTACGAGCAGTACTTC
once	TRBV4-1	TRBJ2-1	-	CASSQSRITTTRKGNEQFF	TGCGCCAGCAGCCAATCTCGAATCACTACTACTAGAAAGGGCAATGAGCAGTTCTTC